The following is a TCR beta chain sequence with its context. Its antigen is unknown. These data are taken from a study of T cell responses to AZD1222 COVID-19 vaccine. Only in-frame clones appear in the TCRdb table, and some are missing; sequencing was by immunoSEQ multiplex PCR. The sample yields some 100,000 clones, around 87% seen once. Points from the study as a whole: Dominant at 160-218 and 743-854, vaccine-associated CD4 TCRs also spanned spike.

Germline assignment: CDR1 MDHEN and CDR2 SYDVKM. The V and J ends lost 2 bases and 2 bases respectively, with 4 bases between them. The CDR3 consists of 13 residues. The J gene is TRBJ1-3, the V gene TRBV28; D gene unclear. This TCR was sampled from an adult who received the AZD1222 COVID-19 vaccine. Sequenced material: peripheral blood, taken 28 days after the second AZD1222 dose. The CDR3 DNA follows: TGTGCCAGCAGTTTAACGGCTGGAAACACCATATATTTT. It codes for CASSLTAGNTIYF.